This is a list of T cell receptor beta chains from one sample in a study of CXCR3-negative and CXCR3-positive naive CD8 T cells. TCRdb processed the 5' RACE reads again and assigns one entry to each CDR3 protein, with no DNA. The sample totals around 29,000 distinct CDR3 sequences. The sample was memory CD8+ T cells from blood. Receptors were obtained from a human donor in good health. Some clones in this sample may be carry-over from other donors' samples. CDR3s include the opening cysteine and the closing phenylalanine or tryptophan. Part of the rows lack a size; the others show once, few, many or a class for expanded clones.

CDR3 protein: CASSVVEWEQFF
J gene: TRBJ2-1
clone size: NA
V gene: TRBV9

CDR3 protein: CSVDGNTGELFF
J gene: TRBJ2-2
clone size: NA
V gene: TRBV29-1

CDR3 protein: CASSQPGGRTEAFF
J gene: TRBJ1-1
clone size: NA
V gene: TRBV4-3

CDR3 protein: CASSLGQEFYGYTF
J gene: TRBJ1-2
clone size: NA
V gene: TRBV7-9

CDR3 protein: CASSQERQGDLANPGYEQYF
J gene: TRBJ2-7
clone size: NA
V gene: TRBV4-1

CDR3 protein: CSVWGGEDTGELFF
J gene: TRBJ2-2
clone size: NA
V gene: TRBV29-1

CDR3 protein: CASSPDRGLAYEQYF
J gene: TRBJ2-7
clone size: NA
V gene: TRBV4-3

CDR3 protein: CASRGKGAGANVLTF
J gene: TRBJ2-6
clone size: NA
V gene: TRBV7-3

CDR3 protein: CASRTIAGGEQFF
J gene: TRBJ2-1
clone size: NA
V gene: TRBV19

CDR3 protein: CASSSGTENIQYF
J gene: TRBJ2-4
clone size: NA
V gene: TRBV12-3/TRBV12-4

CDR3 protein: CASSLPPDVDTQYF
J gene: TRBJ2-3
clone size: NA
V gene: TRBV4-1

CDR3 protein: CASSLSPAPYEQYF
J gene: TRBJ2-7
clone size: NA
V gene: TRBV5-6

CDR3 protein: CASSYYAATNEKLFF
J gene: TRBJ1-4
clone size: NA
V gene: TRBV6-5

CDR3 protein: CSVGGLFSTDTQYF
J gene: TRBJ2-3
clone size: NA
V gene: TRBV29-1

CDR3 protein: CASTGGTGDVDEQFF
J gene: TRBJ2-1
clone size: NA
V gene: TRBV5-1

CDR3 protein: CASSPGLSYEQYF
J gene: TRBJ2-7
clone size: NA
V gene: TRBV6-5

CDR3 protein: CASSLDPGVPRPPQETQYF
J gene: TRBJ2-5
clone size: NA
V gene: TRBV5-1

CDR3 protein: CSVEGLEDEQFF
J gene: TRBJ2-1
clone size: NA
V gene: TRBV29-1

CDR3 protein: CASSLEVGEQYF
J gene: TRBJ2-7
clone size: NA
V gene: TRBV7-9

CDR3 protein: CASSSARGGTEQFF
J gene: TRBJ2-1
clone size: NA
V gene: TRBV7-9

CDR3 protein: CASSLALIGLAGGLGTQYF
J gene: TRBJ2-3
clone size: NA
V gene: TRBV7-2

CDR3 protein: CATSKARGGSPLHF
J gene: TRBJ1-6
clone size: NA
V gene: TRBV15

CDR3 protein: CSAVPAGFGQGLFPYEQYF
J gene: TRBJ2-7
clone size: NA
V gene: TRBV20-1

CDR3 protein: CASSFRGGLAYEQYF
J gene: TRBJ2-7
clone size: NA
V gene: TRBV28

CDR3 protein: CASSLLGKTQYF
J gene: TRBJ2-5
clone size: NA
V gene: TRBV4-1

CDR3 protein: CASSLSETQYF
J gene: TRBJ2-5
clone size: NA
V gene: TRBV5-6

CDR3 protein: CASKLSLYGNEQFF
J gene: TRBJ2-1
clone size: NA
V gene: TRBV27

CDR3 protein: CSAREGGAGANVLTF
J gene: TRBJ2-6
clone size: NA
V gene: TRBV20-1

CDR3 protein: CASSLLNGDTGELFF
J gene: TRBJ2-2
clone size: NA
V gene: TRBV11-1

CDR3 protein: CASSPWARATGELFF
J gene: TRBJ2-2
clone size: NA
V gene: TRBV7-7

CDR3 protein: CSVEGPDWETEAFF
J gene: TRBJ1-1
clone size: NA
V gene: TRBV29-1

CDR3 protein: CASRNEEGVSYEQYF
J gene: TRBJ2-7
clone size: medium-sized
V gene: TRBV28

CDR3 protein: CASSLERGTEAFF
J gene: TRBJ1-1
clone size: NA
V gene: TRBV7-7

CDR3 protein: CSVLEGVGAFF
J gene: TRBJ1-1
clone size: NA
V gene: TRBV29-1

CDR3 protein: CASSQDAVDTQYF
J gene: TRBJ2-3
clone size: NA
V gene: TRBV3-1

CDR3 protein: CASSPAGVLTVEQFF
J gene: TRBJ2-1
clone size: NA
V gene: TRBV7-8

CDR3 protein: CSVEGERVADEQFF
J gene: TRBJ2-1
clone size: NA
V gene: TRBV29-1

CDR3 protein: CASSLKGGSPPYNEQFF
J gene: TRBJ2-1
clone size: NA
V gene: TRBV23-1

CDR3 protein: CATSRDPEGPHSYEQYF
J gene: TRBJ2-7
clone size: NA
V gene: TRBV15

CDR3 protein: CASCEIGGGETQYF
J gene: TRBJ2-5
clone size: NA
V gene: TRBV12-3/TRBV12-4

CDR3 protein: CASSLDRGYYNEQFF
J gene: TRBJ2-1
clone size: NA
V gene: TRBV27

CDR3 protein: CASSFRYSRFHEVYNSPLHF
J gene: TRBJ1-6
clone size: NA
V gene: TRBV27

CDR3 protein: CASSARQSRPYNEQFF
J gene: TRBJ2-1
clone size: NA
V gene: TRBV12-3/TRBV12-4

CDR3 protein: CSASHDRSSYNEQFF
J gene: TRBJ2-1
clone size: NA
V gene: TRBV20-1

CDR3 protein: CASSYDETQYF
J gene: TRBJ2-5
clone size: medium-sized
V gene: TRBV6-2/TRBV6-3

CDR3 protein: CASSLRDPDPLERAYEQYF
J gene: TRBJ2-7
clone size: NA
V gene: TRBV5-1

CDR3 protein: CASSLSLRGRETQYF
J gene: TRBJ2-5
clone size: NA
V gene: TRBV12-3/TRBV12-4

CDR3 protein: CASSQGQGEADTQYF
J gene: TRBJ2-3
clone size: NA
V gene: TRBV4-3

CDR3 protein: CSVALQGRGANVLTF
J gene: TRBJ2-6
clone size: NA
V gene: TRBV29-1

CDR3 protein: CATSDLRTGRSYNEQFF
J gene: TRBJ2-1
clone size: NA
V gene: TRBV24-1

CDR3 protein: CASSLLGGGEQFF
J gene: TRBJ2-1
clone size: NA
V gene: TRBV7-3

CDR3 protein: CASSRRDTSYEQYF
J gene: TRBJ2-7
clone size: NA
V gene: TRBV28

CDR3 protein: CASSLIDDEQFF
J gene: TRBJ2-1
clone size: NA
V gene: TRBV5-1

CDR3 protein: CASSPSWGNDYEQYF
J gene: TRBJ2-7
clone size: NA
V gene: TRBV4-3

CDR3 protein: CASGDLYNEQFF
J gene: TRBJ2-1
clone size: NA
V gene: TRBV4-1

CDR3 protein: CSVDRMNTEAFF
J gene: TRBJ1-1
clone size: NA
V gene: TRBV29-1

CDR3 protein: CASSQDRGVPGELFF
J gene: TRBJ2-2
clone size: NA
V gene: TRBV4-3

CDR3 protein: CSVELAGGPFGELFF
J gene: TRBJ2-2
clone size: NA
V gene: TRBV29-1

CDR3 protein: CASKVRGRETEAFF
J gene: TRBJ1-1
clone size: NA
V gene: TRBV11-3

CDR3 protein: CASRTRVKVYNEQFF
J gene: TRBJ2-1
clone size: NA
V gene: TRBV13